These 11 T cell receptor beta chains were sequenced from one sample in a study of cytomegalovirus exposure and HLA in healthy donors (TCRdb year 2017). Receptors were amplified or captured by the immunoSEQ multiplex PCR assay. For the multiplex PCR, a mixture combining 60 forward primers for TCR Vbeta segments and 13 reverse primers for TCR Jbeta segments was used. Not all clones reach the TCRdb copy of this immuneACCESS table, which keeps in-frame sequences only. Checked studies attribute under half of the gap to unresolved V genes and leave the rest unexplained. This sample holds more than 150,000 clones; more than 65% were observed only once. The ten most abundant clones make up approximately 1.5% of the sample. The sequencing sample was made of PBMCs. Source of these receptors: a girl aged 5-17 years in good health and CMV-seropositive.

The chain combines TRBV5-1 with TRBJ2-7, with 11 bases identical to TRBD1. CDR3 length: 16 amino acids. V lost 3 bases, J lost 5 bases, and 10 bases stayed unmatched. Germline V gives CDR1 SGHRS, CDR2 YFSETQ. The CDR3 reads CASSSGIRTGGDEQYF. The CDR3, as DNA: TGCGCCAGCAGCTCGGGCATAAGGACAGGGGGCGACGAGCAGTACTTC.

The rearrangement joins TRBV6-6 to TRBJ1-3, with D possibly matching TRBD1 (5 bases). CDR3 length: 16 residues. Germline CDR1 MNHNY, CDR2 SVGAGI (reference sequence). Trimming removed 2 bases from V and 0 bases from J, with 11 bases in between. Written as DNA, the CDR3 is TGTGCCAGCAGTTACGGGGCGGACCTCTCTGGAAACACCATATATTTT. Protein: CASSYGADLSGNTIYF.

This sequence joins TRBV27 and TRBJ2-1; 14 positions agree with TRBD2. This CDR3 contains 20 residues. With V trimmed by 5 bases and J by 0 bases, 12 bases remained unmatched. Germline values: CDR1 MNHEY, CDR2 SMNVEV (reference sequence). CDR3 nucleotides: TGTGCCAGCAGTCCGGGACTAGCGGGAGTGGTGGTAAGCTCCTACAATGAGCAGTTCTTC. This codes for CASSPGLAGVVVSSYNEQFF.

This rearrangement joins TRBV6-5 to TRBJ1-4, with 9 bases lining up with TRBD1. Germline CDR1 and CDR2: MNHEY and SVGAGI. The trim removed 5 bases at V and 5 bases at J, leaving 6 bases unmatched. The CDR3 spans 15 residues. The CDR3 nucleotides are TGTGCCAGCAGTCTCCACAGGGGGCCAAATGAAAAACTGTTTTTT. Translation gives CASSLHRGPNEKLFF.

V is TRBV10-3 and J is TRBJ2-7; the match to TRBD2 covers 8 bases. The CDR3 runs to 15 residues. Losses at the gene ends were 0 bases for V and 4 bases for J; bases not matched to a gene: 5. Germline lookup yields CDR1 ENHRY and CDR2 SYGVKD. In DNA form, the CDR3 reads TGTGCCATCAGTGAGTCGAGCGGGGGAGGGTACGAGCAGTACTTC. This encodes CAISESSGGGYEQYF.

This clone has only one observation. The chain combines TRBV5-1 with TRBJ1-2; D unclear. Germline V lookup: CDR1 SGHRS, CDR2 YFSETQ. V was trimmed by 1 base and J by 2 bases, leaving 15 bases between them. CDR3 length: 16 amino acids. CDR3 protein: CASSLNAGIANYGYTF. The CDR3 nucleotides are TGCGCCAGCAGCTTGAACGCAGGAATTGCGAACTATGGCTACACCTTC.

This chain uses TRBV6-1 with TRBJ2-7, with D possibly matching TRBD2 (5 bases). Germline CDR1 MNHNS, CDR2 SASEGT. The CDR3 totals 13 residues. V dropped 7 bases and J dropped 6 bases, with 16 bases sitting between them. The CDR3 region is CASNTAGRGEQYF. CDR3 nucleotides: TGTGCCAGCAATACCGCGGGCCGGGGCGAGCAGTACTTC.

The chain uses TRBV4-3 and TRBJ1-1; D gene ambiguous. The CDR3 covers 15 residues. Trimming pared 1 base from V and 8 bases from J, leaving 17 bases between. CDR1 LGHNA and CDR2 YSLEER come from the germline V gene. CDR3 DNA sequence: TGCGCCAGCAGCCAAGGTTCGGCCCCGGGAGGGGAAGCTTTCTTT. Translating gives CASSQGSAPGGEAFF.

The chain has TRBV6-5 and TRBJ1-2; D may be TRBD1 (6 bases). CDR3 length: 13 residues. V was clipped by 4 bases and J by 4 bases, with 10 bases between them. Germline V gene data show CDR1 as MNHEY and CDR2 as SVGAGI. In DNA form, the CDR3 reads TGTGCCAGCAGTTCCCGGACAGTCTATGGCTACACCTTC. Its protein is CASSSRTVYGYTF.

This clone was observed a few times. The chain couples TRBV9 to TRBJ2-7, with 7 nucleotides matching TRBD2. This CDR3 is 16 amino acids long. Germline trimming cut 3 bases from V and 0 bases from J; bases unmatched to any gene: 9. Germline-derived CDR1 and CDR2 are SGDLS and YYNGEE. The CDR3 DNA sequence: TGTGCCAGCAGCGCCGGCCCGGGACTAACCTCCTACGAGCAGTACTTC. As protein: CASSAGPGLTSYEQYF.

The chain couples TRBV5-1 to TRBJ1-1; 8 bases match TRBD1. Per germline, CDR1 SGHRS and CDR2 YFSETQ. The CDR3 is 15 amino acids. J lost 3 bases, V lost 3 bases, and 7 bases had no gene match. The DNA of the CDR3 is TGCGCCAGCAGCTCCATCGGGACAGGAGACACTGAAGCTTTCTTT. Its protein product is CASSSIGTGDTEAFF.